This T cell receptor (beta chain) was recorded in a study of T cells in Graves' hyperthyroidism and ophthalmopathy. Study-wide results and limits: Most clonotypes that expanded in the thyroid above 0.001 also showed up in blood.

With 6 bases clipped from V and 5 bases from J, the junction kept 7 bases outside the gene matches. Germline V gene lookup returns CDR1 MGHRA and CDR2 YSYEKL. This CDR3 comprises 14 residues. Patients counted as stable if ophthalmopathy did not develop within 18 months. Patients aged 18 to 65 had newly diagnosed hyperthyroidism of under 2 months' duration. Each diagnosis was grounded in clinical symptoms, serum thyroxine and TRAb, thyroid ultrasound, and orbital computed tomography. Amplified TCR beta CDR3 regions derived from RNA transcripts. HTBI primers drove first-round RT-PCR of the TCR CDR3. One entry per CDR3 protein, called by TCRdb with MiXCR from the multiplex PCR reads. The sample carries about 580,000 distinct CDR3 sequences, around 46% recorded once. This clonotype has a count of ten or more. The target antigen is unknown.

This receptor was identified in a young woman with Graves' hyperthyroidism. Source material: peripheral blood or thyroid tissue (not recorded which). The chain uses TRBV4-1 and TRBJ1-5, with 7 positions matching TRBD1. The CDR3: CASRKTGFDQPQHF. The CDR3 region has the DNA TGCGCCAGCAGAAAGACAGGGTTCGATCAGCCCCAGCATTTT.